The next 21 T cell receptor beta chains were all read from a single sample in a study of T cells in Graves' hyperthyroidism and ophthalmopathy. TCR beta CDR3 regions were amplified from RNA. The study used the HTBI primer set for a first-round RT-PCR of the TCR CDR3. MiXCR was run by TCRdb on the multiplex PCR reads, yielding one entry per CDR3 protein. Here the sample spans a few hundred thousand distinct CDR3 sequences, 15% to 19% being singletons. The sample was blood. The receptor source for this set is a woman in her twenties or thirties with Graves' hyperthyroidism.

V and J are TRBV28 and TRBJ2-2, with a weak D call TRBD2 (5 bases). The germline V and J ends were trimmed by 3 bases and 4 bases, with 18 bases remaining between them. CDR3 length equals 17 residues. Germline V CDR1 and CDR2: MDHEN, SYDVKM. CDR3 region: CASSFVTPSRGTGELFF. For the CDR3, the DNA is TGTGCCAGCAGTTTCGTCACGCCTAGCCGAGGCACCGGGGAGCTGTTTTTT. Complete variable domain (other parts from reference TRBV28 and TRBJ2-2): DVKVTQSSRYLVKRTGEKVFLECVQDMDHENMFWYRQDPGLGLRLIYFSYDVKMKEKGDIPEGYSVSREKKERFSLILESASTNQTSMYLCASSFVTPSRGTGELFFGEGSRLTVL.

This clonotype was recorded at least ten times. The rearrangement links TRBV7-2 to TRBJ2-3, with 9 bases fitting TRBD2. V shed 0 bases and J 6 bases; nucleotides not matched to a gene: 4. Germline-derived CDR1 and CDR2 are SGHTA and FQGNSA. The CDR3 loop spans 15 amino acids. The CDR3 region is CASSLAGTSSDTQYF. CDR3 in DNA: TGTGCCAGCAGCTTAGCCGGGACTAGCTCCGATACGCAGTATTTT.

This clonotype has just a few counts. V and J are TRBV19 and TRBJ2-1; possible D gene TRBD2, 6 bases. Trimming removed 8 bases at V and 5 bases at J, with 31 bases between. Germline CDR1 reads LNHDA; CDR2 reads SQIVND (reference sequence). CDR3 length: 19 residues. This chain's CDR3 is CASRNYRSGWDFLDNEQFF. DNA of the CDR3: TGTGCCAGTCGCAACTACCGGTCCGGGTGGGACTTCCTGGACAATGAGCAGTTCTTC. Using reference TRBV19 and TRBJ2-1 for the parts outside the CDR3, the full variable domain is DGGITQSPKYLFRKEGQNVTLSCEQNLNHDAMYWYRQDPGQGLRLIYYSQIVNDFQKGDIAEGYSVSREKKESFPLTVTSAQKNPTAFYLCASRNYRSGWDFLDNEQFFGPGTRLTVL.

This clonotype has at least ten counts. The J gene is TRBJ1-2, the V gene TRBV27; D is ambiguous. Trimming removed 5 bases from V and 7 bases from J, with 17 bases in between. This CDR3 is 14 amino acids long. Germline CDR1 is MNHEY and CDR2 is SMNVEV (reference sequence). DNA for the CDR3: TGTGCCAGCAGTCCTTCCGGCTCCTATAGTGGCTACACCTTC. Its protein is CASSPSGSYSGYTF.

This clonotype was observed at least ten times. The CDR3 is CASSYSRGGLGETQYF. The DNA of the CDR3 is TGTGCCAGCAGTTACTCGAGGGGAGGGCTGGGGGAGACCCAGTACTTC. The chain joins TRBV6-6 to TRBJ2-5, with 7 bases that match TRBD2. The CDR3 extends over 16 amino acids. Germline values: CDR1 MNHNY, CDR2 SVGAGI (reference sequence). With 0 bases clipped from V and 5 bases from J, the junction kept 9 bases outside the gene matches.

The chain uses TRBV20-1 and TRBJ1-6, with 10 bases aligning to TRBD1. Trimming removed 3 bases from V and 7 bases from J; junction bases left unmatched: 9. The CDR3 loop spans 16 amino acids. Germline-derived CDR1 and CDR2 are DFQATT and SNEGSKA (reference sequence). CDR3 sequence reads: CSASSGQGTVNSPLHF. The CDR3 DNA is TGCAGTGCTAGTTCGGGACAGGGGACTGTCAATTCACCCCTCCACTTT.

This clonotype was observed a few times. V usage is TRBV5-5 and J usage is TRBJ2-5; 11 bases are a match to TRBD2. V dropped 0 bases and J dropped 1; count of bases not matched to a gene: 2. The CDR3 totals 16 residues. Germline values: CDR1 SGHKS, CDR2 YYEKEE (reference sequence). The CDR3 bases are TGTGCCAGCAGCTTGGGGGGGACTAGCGGCCAAGAGACCCAGTACTTC. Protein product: CASSLGGTSGQETQYF.

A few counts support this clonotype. The CDR3 here is CASSATGLSTEAFF. As DNA, the CDR3 is TGTGCCAGCAGCGCCACAGGGTTGAGCACTGAAGCTTTCTTT. The chain recombines TRBV9 with TRBJ1-1, with a weak D call TRBD1 (6 bases). Germline lookup yields CDR1 SGDLS and CDR2 YYNGEE. This CDR3 is 14 amino acids long. Trimming removed 3 bases at V and 4 bases at J, with 13 bases between.

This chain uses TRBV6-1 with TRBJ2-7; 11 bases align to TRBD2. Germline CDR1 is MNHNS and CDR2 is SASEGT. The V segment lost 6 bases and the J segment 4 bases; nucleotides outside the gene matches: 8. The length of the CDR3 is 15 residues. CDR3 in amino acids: CASRIGTSGVYEQYF. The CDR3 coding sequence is TGTGCCAGCAGAATCGGGACTAGCGGAGTATACGAGCAGTACTTC.

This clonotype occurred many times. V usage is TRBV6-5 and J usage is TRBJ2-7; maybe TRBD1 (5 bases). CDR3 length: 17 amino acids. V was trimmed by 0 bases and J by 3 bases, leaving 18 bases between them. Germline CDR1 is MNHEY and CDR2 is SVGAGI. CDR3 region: CASSYSFQGRYYYEQYF. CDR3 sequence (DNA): TGTGCCAGCAGTTACTCGTTTCAGGGCAGATATTACTACGAGCAGTACTTC.

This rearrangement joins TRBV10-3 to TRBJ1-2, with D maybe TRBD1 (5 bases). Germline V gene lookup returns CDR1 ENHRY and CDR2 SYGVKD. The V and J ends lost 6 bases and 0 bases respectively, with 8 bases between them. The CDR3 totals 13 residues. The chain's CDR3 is CAIRQGANYGYTF. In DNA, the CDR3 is TGTGCCATCAGGCAGGGAGCTAACTATGGCTACACCTTC.

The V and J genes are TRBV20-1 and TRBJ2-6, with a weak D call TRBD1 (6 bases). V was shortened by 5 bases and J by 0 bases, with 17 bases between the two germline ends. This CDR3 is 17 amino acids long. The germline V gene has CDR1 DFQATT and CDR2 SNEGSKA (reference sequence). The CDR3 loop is CSAYPGQTASGANVLTF. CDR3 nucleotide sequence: TGCAGTGCTTATCCCGGACAGACGGCCTCTGGGGCCAACGTCCTGACTTTC.

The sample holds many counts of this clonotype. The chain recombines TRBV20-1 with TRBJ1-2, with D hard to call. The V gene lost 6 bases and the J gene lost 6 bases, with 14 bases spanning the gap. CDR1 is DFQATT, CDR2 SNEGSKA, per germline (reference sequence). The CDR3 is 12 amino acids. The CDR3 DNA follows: TGCAGTGCCCTCCTCTTATGGGATGGCTACACCTTC. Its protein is CSALLLWDGYTF.

DNA for the CDR3: TGTGCCAGCAGGAACGGTTACGAGCAGTACTTC. Protein: CASRNGYEQYF. The J gene is TRBJ2-7, the V gene TRBV6-1; D remains unclear. CDR1 and CDR2 from the germline V gene are MNHNS and SASEGT. Trimming pared 6 bases from V and 4 bases from J, leaving 7 bases between. This CDR3 contains 11 residues.

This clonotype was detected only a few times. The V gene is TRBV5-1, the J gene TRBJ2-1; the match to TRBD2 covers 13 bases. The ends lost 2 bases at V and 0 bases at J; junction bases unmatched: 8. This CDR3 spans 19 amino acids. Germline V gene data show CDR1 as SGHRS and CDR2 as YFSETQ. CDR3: CASSFSWTSGSSSYNEQFF. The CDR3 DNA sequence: TGCGCCAGCAGCTTCTCCTGGACTAGCGGGAGCTCCTCCTACAATGAGCAGTTCTTC.

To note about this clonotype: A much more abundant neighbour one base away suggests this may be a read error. The CDR3 nucleotides read TGTGCCAGCAGCGCCACTCGATGGAGCATTCAGTACTTC. This encodes CASSATRWSIQYF. The V and J genes are TRBV3-1 and TRBJ2-4; D is unclear. The germline gives CDR1 LGHDT, CDR2 YNNKEL (reference sequence). The CDR3 has 13 amino acids. Trimming took 5 bases from V and 9 from J, leaving 14 bases between them.

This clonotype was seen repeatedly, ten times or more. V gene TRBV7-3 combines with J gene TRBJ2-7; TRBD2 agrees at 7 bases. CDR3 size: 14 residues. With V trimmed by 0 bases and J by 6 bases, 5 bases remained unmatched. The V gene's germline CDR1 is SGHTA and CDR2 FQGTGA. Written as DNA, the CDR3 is TGTGCCAGCAGCTTAACGGGGGGGGGACTCGAGCAGTACTTC. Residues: CASSLTGGGLEQYF.

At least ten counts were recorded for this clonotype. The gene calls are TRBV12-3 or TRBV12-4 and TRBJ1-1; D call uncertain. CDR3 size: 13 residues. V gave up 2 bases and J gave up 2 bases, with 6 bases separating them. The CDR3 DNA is TGTGCCAGCAGTTTACAGGAAAACACTGAAGCTTTCTTT. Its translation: CASSLQENTEAFF.

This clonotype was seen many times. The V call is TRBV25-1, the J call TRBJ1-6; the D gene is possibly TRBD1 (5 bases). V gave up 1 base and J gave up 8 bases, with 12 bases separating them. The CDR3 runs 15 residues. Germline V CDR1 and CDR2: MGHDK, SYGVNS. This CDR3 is CASSELSRVDSPLHF. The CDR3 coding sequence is TGTGCCAGCAGTGAATTGAGCAGGGTTGATTCACCCCTCCACTTT. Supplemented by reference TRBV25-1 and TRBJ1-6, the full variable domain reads EADIYQTPRYLVIGTGKKITLECSQTMGHDKMYWYQQDPGMELHLIHYSYGVNSTEKGDLSSESTVSRIRTEHFPLTLESARPSHTSQYLCASSELSRVDSPLHFGNGTRLTVT.

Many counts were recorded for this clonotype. CDR3 nucleotides: TGTGCCAGCAGTGAGGACAGGGTTGTGGGCAATGAGCAGTTCTTC. It codes for CASSEDRVVGNEQFF. This chain links TRBV2 with TRBJ2-1; TRBD1 aligns across 8 bases. CDR3 length: 15 residues. Looked up from germline, CDR1 is SNHLY and CDR2 is FYNNEI. After removal of 3 bases from V and 6 bases from J, the junction contained 7 bases not matched to a gene. Full variable domain (remainder filled in from reference TRBV2 and TRBJ2-1): EPEVTQTPSHQVTQMGQEVILRCVPISNHLYFYWYRQILGQKVEFLVSFYNNEISEKSEIFDDQFSVERPDGSNFTLKIRSTKLEDSAMYFCASSEDRVVGNEQFFGPGTRLTVL.

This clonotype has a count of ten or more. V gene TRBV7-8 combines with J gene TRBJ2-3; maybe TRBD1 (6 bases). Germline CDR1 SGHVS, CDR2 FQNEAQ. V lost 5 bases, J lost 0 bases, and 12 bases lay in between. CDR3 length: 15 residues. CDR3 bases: TGTGCCAGCAGCAACACCGGGACAAGCACAGATACGCAGTATTTT. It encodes CASSNTGTSTDTQYF.